This T cell receptor (beta chain) was identified during a study of blood T cells in healthy people across ages. Study-wide findings and caveats: CMV infection status of these donors was not known.

Remarks on this clonotype: The antigen remains unidentified.

With a J-beta primer mix and a sample-barcoded 5' primer, a second PCR ran about 7 to 12 cycles. From the 5' RACE reads, TCRdb called clonotypes with MiXCR, one entry per CDR3 protein. The data hold hundreds of thousands of distinct CDR3 sequences, with roughly 25% observed a single time. V was cut by 0 bases and J by 5 bases, with 8 bases left in between. This CDR3 has 13 residues. Germline CDR1 is SGDLS and CDR2 is YYNGEE. These data also formed part of another study, on T cells of mothers and their children.

V gene TRBV9 combines with J gene TRBJ1-1; D uncertain. The sequencing input was blood. This TCR was sampled from a boy between 5 and 17 years old in good health. This CDR3 reads CASSVVPTTEAFF. The CDR3 DNA is TGTGCCAGCAGCGTAGTGCCTACGACTGAAGCTTTCTTT.